The T cell receptor (beta chain) described here comes from a study of neurological immune-mediated disorders. This CDR3 region has 15 residues. Germline V gene data show CDR1 as MNHEY and CDR2 as SVGEGT. Trimming left V 4 bases short and J 2 bases short, with 15 bases between. TCRdb ran MiXCR on the 5' RACE reads and lists one entry per CDR3 protein. This sample has under 35,000 distinct CDR3 sequences, with about 1.4% found just once. This clonotype was counted ten times or more. The sequencing sample was made of PBMCs. The V gene is TRBV6-2 or TRBV6-3, the J gene TRBJ2-7; D is undetermined. The sequence came from a woman aged 25-40 years with multiple sclerosis. CDR3: CASSLNTRLTYEQYF. CDR3 nucleotides: TGTGCCAGCAGTTTGAACACACGACTCACCTACGAGCAGTACTTC.